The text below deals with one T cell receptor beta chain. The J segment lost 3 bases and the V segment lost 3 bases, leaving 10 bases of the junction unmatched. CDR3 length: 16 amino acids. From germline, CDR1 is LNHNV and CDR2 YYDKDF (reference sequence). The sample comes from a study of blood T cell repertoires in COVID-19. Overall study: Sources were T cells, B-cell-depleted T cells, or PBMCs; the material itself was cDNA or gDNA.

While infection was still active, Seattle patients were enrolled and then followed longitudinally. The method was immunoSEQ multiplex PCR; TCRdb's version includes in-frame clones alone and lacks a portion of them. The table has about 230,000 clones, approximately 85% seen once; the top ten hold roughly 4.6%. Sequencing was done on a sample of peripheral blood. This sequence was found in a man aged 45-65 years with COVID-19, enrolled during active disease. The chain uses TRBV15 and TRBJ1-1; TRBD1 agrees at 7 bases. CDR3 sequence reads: CATSRKPGQRDTEAFF. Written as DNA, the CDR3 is TGTGCCACCAGCAGGAAGCCGGGACAGAGGGACACTGAAGCTTTCTTT. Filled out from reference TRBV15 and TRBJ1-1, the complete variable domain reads DAMVIQNPRYQVTQFGKPVTLSCSQTLNHNVMYWYQQKSSQAPKLLFHYYDKDFNNEADTPDNFQSRRPNTSFCFLDIRSPGLGDTAMYLCATSRKPGQRDTEAFFGQGTRLTVV.